The T cell receptor beta chain under discussion was sequenced for a study of cytomegalovirus exposure and HLA in healthy donors. Details on this clone: Its antigen is unknown.

The CDR3 totals 12 residues. Deletions cut 3 bases from V and 10 bases from J, with 10 bases between. Germline loops: CDR1 LNHDA, CDR2 SQIVND (reference sequence). Only in-frame clones appear in the TCRdb table, and some are missing; sequencing was by immunoSEQ multiplex PCR. There are about 150,000 clones in the sample; 85% to 90% occur only once, and about 3.5% lies in the top ten. Points from the study as a whole: Altogether, some 170 TCR beta chains were recorded as cytomegalovirus-associated.

Sample: PBMCs. This sequence was found in a woman under 30 in good health and CMV-seropositive. V gene TRBV19 combines with J gene TRBJ2-1; tentatively, D is TRBD2 (5 bases). In DNA, the CDR3 is TGTGCCAGTAGTATTATAGGCGGGGAGCAGTTCTTC. Amino acids: CASSIIGGEQFF.